This paragraph reports one T cell receptor (beta chain). Its cognate antigen has yet to be identified. Base qualities are not recorded, but no much larger clone differs from it by a single base. This sample was included in a study of graft-versus-host responses after intestinal transplantation listed by TCRdb under 2021. For the wider study: The transplants that recipients got were multivisceral, liver-intestinal, or isolated intestinal. Anti-thymocyte globulin induction was given to all recipients, followed by maintenance tacrolimus and steroids for two to three years. Bulk TCR-beta CDR3 sequencing was used to track graft-versus-host and host-versus-graft alloreactive T cell clones in the graft, circulation and bone marrow after intestinal transplantation. Alloreactive clones were identified by sequencing pre-transplant mixed lymphocyte reaction products and comparing them with unstimulated pre-transplant donor and recipient T cells. A cohort of about two dozen intestinal transplant recipients, including one retransplant, was enrolled, and a few patients lacking pretransplant specimens were excluded. Donor T cell macrochimerism was defined as a peak of at least 4% donor T cells among recipient peripheral blood mononuclear cells. Rather than being sequenced by the commercial service, samples from a few later patients were sequenced in-house on an Illumina MiSeq and processed with MiXCR.

Library creation used the immunoSEQ multiplex PCR assay. For most patients, genomic DNA was isolated using the Qiagen DNeasy Blood and Tissue Kit and was shipped frozen to Adaptive Biotechnologies for TCR sequencing. For most patients, genomic DNA was subjected to high-throughput TCR-beta CDR3 sequencing by Adaptive Biotechnologies. On the study's bioinformatics: TCR sequencing data for over 15 patients were retrieved from Adaptive's ImmunoSEQ software; a few other patients were processed with MiXCR and VDJtools. CD4 versus CD8 sorting errors were corrected by removing sequences found in both subsets at a frequency ratio below 5:1. CDR3 nucleotide sequences shared by donor and recipient were removed because the origin of these sequences could not be assigned. Alloreactive clones required at least 2-fold expansion over unstimulated cells and minimum CFSE-low frequency of 0.002% (template counts) or 0.001% (read counts). Clones detected in sequenced pre-transplant spleen, lymph node, or MLR CFSE-low populations of the donor or recipient were defined as mappable. The cumulative frequency of alloreactive clones was calculated as a percentage of all sequences, weighted by copy number. TCRdb carries this immuneACCESS record with in-frame sequences only. Its versions omit some clonotypes, under half of them owing to an unresolved V gene in the studies checked, with the rest unexplained. Clonal size and the V and J genes are those of that table, whereas D and trimming came from the DNA. Present in this sample are some 39,000 clones, 90% to 95% of which were seen just once. Around 0.2% of the sample comes from the top ten.

The germline V gene gives CDR1 as SGHVS and CDR2 as FNYEAQ. After removal of 5 bases from V and 2 bases from J, the junction retains 4 bases not matched to a gene. The CDR3 numbers 15 residues from cysteine through phenylalanine. The DNA shown is the 45-base CDR3, in frame from base 1. The paper as a whole reports these results and caveats: GvH clones were found in recipient bone marrow, and some of the GvH clones appeared earlier in ileal mucosa or blood, which is consistent with an intestinal mucosal origin. Early after transplant, peak levels of circulating GvH clones were associated with declines in HvG clones. The relatively low number and heterogeneity of intestinal transplant patients limited the conclusions. High GvH to HvG T cell clonal ratios were observed in the allografts of patients with donor T cell macrochimerism.

The meaning of the sample's time point label: cells obtained before transplantation from donor or recipient. CD3+CD4+ and CD3+CD8+ populations were FACS-sorted from unstimulated pre-transplant donor and recipient cells taken from spleen or lymph nodes. Here the chain combines TRBV7-6 and TRBJ2-1, with 9 bases aligning to TRBD2. This TCR was recovered from a human donor who was the organ donor for an intestinal transplant. This material consisted of unstimulated CD8+ T cells sorted from spleen or lymph node cells, taken before transplant. In nucleotides, the sequence is TGTGCCAGCAGCGAACTAGCGGGCCCCTACAATGAGCAGTTCTTC. It translates as CASSELAGPYNEQFF.